What follows are 31 T cell receptor beta chains derived from one specimen sequenced in a study of blood T cell repertoires in COVID-19. Produced via immunoSEQ multiplex PCR; TCRdb's table is partial and in-frame only. The data contain some 230,000 clones, 70% to 90% of them singletons. Material: peripheral blood. Source of these receptors: a man aged 45-65 years who had recovered from COVID-19.

The chain has TRBV28 and TRBJ1-6, with TRBD1 as a possible D gene (6 bases). The germline gives CDR1 MDHEN, CDR2 SYDVKM. The CDR3 loop spans 15 amino acids. V was trimmed by 6 bases and J by 8 bases, leaving 17 bases between them. In DNA form, the CDR3 reads TGTGCCAGCAGAAGGGCGGACAGATTGGATTCACCCCTCCACTTT. Protein product: CASRRADRLDSPLHF.

V is TRBV3-1 (or the pseudogene TRBV3-2) and J is TRBJ2-1; 10 bases agree with TRBD2. The CDR3 is made up of 16 amino acids. Germline V CDR1 and CDR2: LGHDT, YNNKEL (reference sequence). The V segment lost 0 bases and the J segment 8 bases; nucleotides outside the gene matches: 7. DNA for the CDR3: TGTGCCAGCAGCCAAGATGTGGTAGCGGGAGGCTATGAGCAGTTCTTC. Amino acid sequence: CASSQDVVAGGYEQFF.

Regarding this clone: Different DNA sequences within this sample yield the same CDR3. The chain combines TRBV29-1 with TRBJ2-7; D gene ambiguous. The V gene's germline CDR1 is SQVTM and CDR2 ANQGSEA. The CDR3 totals 11 residues. V dropped 0 bases and J dropped 4 bases, with 4 bases sitting between them. The CDR3 spells CSVEDLYEQYF. The CDR3 DNA reads TGCAGCGTTGAAGATCTATACGAGCAGTACTTC.

V usage is TRBV11-2 and J usage is TRBJ1-2; maybe TRBD1 (5 bases). V lost 4 bases to trimming and J lost 0 bases, with 15 bases between them. The CDR3 sequence is 16 residues long. CDR1 is SGHAT, CDR2 FQNNGV, per germline. The DNA of the CDR3 is TGTGCCAGCAGCTCGAGGAACAGGAAAGCTAACTATGGCTACACCTTC. Its translation is CASSSRNRKANYGYTF.

This clone is a singleton in its sample. This sequence joins TRBV29-1 and TRBJ2-3; D may be TRBD2 (5 bases). CDR1 and CDR2 (germline): SQVTM, ANQGSEA. The CDR3 runs 13 residues. The V end was cut by 4 bases, the J end by 4 bases, with 12 bases between. DNA of the CDR3: TGCAGCGTTGGGTTTCTCGGGGCAGATACGCAGTATTTT. This translates into CSVGFLGADTQYF.

This chain joins TRBV27 and TRBJ2-7, with D unclear. Germline values: CDR1 MNHEY, CDR2 SMNVEV (reference sequence). The V end lost 3 bases, the J end lost 5 bases, and 14 bases lay between the germline ends. CDR3 size: 14 residues. DNA of the CDR3: TGTGCCAGCAGTTTTATCCCCACTACTGACGAGCAGTACTTC. It codes for CASSFIPTTDEQYF.

The V call is TRBV6-5, the J call TRBJ2-3; 11 positions match TRBD1. Germline CDR1 is MNHEY and CDR2 is SVGAGI. The CDR3 contains 14 residues. V lost 4 bases to trimming and J lost 4 bases; unmatched junction nucleotides: 1. DNA for the CDR3: TGTGCCAGCAGTTGGGACAGGGGGGCAGATACGCAGTATTTT. Translating gives CASSWDRGADTQYF.

The rearrangement joins TRBV13 to TRBJ2-2; TRBD2 matches at 10 bases. Looked up from germline, CDR1 is PRHDT and CDR2 is FYEKMQ (reference sequence). This CDR3 contains 16 residues. Trimming cost V 3 bases and J 1 base; bases outside gene matches: 2. CDR3 DNA: TGTGCCAGCAGCTTTAGGACTAGCGGGAACACCGGGGAGCTGTTTTTT. This encodes CASSFRTSGNTGELFF.

The V and J genes are TRBV7-2 and TRBJ2-3; 10 bases are shared with TRBD1. This CDR3 contains 16 residues. After removal of 0 bases from V and 2 bases from J, the junction contained 2 bases not matched to a gene. The V gene's germline CDR1 is SGHTA and CDR2 FQGNSA. The DNA for the CDR3 is TGTGCCAGCAGCTTAGCAGGGACAGGGGTCACAGATACGCAGTATTTT. Protein sequence: CASSLAGTGVTDTQYF.

The gene calls are TRBV2 and TRBJ2-3, with a weak D call TRBD1 (6 bases). With 5 bases removed from V and 1 base from J, the gap between germline ends came to 13 bases. Germline CDR1 reads SNHLY; CDR2 reads FYNNEI. The CDR3 totals 15 residues. CDR3 nucleotides: TGTGCCAGCAGTCCTCAGGGGTTGGGCACAGATACGCAGTATTTT. Translating it yields CASSPQGLGTDTQYF. The full variable domain, its missing parts supplied by reference TRBV2 and TRBJ2-3, is EPEVTQTPSHQVTQMGQEVILRCVPISNHLYFYWYRQILGQKVEFLVSFYNNEISEKSEIFDDQFSVERPDGSNFTLKIRSTKLEDSAMYFCASSPQGLGTDTQYFGPGTRLTVL.

Of note for this clone: At the DNA level, this CDR3 is encoded by other sequences in the same sample as well. The V call is TRBV28, the J call TRBJ2-7, with 8 bases fitting TRBD1. CDR1 MDHEN and CDR2 SYDVKM come from the germline V gene. Germline trimming cut 5 bases from V and 4 bases from J; bases unmatched to any gene: 10. This CDR3 contains 15 residues. For the CDR3, the DNA is TGTGCCAGCAGTCCACCGACAGGGGCCCGTTACGAGCAGTACTTC. It specifies CASSPPTGARYEQYF.

V gene TRBV10-1 combines with J gene TRBJ2-5; 10 bases are a match to TRBD2. CDR1 WNHNN and CDR2 SYGVQD come from the germline V gene (reference sequence). The V segment lost 2 bases and the J segment 5 bases; nucleotides outside the gene matches: 11. The CDR3 contains 17 residues. The DNA for the CDR3 is TGCGCCAGCAGTGAGAATCAGGCTAGCGGGAGTAAGGAGACCCAGTACTTC. Encoded protein: CASSENQASGSKETQYF.

The V and J genes are TRBV5-6 and TRBJ2-7, with D perhaps matching TRBD2 (6 bases). Germline V gene lookup returns CDR1 SGHDT and CDR2 YYEEEE. The CDR3 is made up of 17 amino acids. The V end lost 4 bases, the J end lost 1 base, and 21 bases lay between the germline ends. The CDR3 DNA is TGTGCCAGCAGCCCAACCTGGGGTCCCGGGGGATCCTACGAGCAGTACTTC. Amino acid sequence: CASSPTWGPGGSYEQYF.

The chain joins TRBV28 to TRBJ2-1, with 10 bases identical to TRBD1. The CDR3 has 15 amino acids. V lost 5 bases and J lost 2; bases outside the gene matches: 3. CDR1 is MDHEN, CDR2 SYDVKM, per germline. CDR3 DNA sequence: TGTGCCAGCAGTGGGGACAGGGGAGCCTACAATGAGCAGTTCTTC. Translated: CASSGDRGAYNEQFF.

J is TRBJ1-4 and V is TRBV20-1; no clear D. Germline V gives CDR1 DFQATT, CDR2 SNEGSKA (reference sequence). V lost 5 bases to trimming and J lost 8 bases, with 6 bases between them. The CDR3 runs to 10 residues. The CDR3 protein is CSAAAEKLFF. As DNA, the CDR3 is TGCAGTGCTGCGGCCGAAAAACTGTTTTTT.

This clone was seen more than once but under ten times. J is TRBJ2-2 and V is TRBV30; perhaps TRBD1 as D (5 bases). V lost 4 bases and J lost 6, with 15 bases in between. The CDR3 contains 14 residues. Per the germline V gene, CDR1 is GTSNPN and CDR2 is SVGIG (reference sequence). The CDR3 nucleotides are TGTGCCTGGACGACAGTATCACTTCCCGGGGAGCTGTTTTTT. Amino acids: CAWTTVSLPGELFF.

The chain links TRBV19 to TRBJ1-6; perhaps TRBD1 as D (6 bases). V lost 8 bases, J lost 10 bases, and 18 bases lay in between. This CDR3 spans 14 amino acids. Germline CDR1 reads LNHDA; CDR2 reads SQIVND (reference sequence). The CDR3 bases are TGTGCCAGTGCCCCGCGGCAGGGGAGATCACCCCTCCACTTT. Translating it yields CASAPRQGRSPLHF.

The chain uses TRBV4-1 and TRBJ1-3; D is unresolved. Germline V gene lookup returns CDR1 MGHRA and CDR2 YSYEKL. Trimming removed 1 base from V and 0 bases from J, with 7 bases in between. The CDR3 sequence is 15 residues long. CDR3 loop: CASSQATSSGNTIYF. In nucleotides, the CDR3 is TGCGCCAGCAGCCAAGCCACCAGCTCTGGAAACACCATATATTTT.

This sequence joins TRBV6-5 and TRBJ1-2; TRBD1 agrees at 7 bases. V trimming: 6 bases; J trimming: 4 bases; junction bases outside the gene matches: 5. The CDR3 is 13 residues long. The germline V gene encodes CDR1 MNHEY and CDR2 SVGAGI. The chain's CDR3 is CASSQTGSYGYTF. The CDR3 coding sequence is TGTGCCAGCAGCCAGACAGGGTCCTATGGCTACACCTTC.

This sequence joins TRBV7-9 and TRBJ2-1, with a possible D match to TRBD1 (5 bases). CDR1 is SEHNR, CDR2 FQNEAQ, per germline (reference sequence). The CDR3 totals 12 residues. Trimming left V 7 bases short and J 4 bases short, with 8 bases between. The CDR3 coding sequence is TGTGCCAGCATTCAGGGTTACAATGAGCAGTTCTTC. Its protein product is CASIQGYNEQFF. Combining the CDR3 with reference TRBV7-9 and TRBJ2-1 gives the whole variable domain DTGVSQNPRHKITKRGQNVTFRCDPISEHNRLYWYRQTLGQGPEFLTYFQNEAQLEKSRLLSDRFSAERPKGSFSTLEIQRTEQGDSAMYLCASIQGYNEQFFGPGTRLTVL.

The rearrangement uses TRBV24-1 and TRBJ2-5, with 8 positions matching TRBD1. Trimming took 4 bases from V and 7 from J; bases not matched to a gene: 7. The CDR3 runs to 14 residues. Germline CDR1 is KGHDR and CDR2 is SFDVKD. In DNA form, the CDR3 reads TGTGCCACCAGTGACCCTGGACAGGGCCGGACCCAGTACTTC. Amino acids: CATSDPGQGRTQYF.

The chain links TRBV19 to TRBJ1-4; D unresolved. The germline V gene has CDR1 LNHDA and CDR2 SQIVND (reference sequence). This CDR3 has 18 residues. V lost 0 bases and J 0 bases, leaving 14 bases between the germline ends. CDR3 sequence: CASSIDRRQTATNEKLFF. The CDR3 DNA is TGTGCCAGTAGTATAGATCGGCGGCAGACTGCAACTAATGAAAAACTGTTTTTT.

V is TRBV3-1 (or the pseudogene TRBV3-2) and J is TRBJ1-1, with 11 bases lining up with TRBD1. Trimming at V came to 3 bases and at J to 6 bases, leaving 9 bases not matched to a gene. Germline assignment: CDR1 LGHDT and CDR2 YNNKEL (reference sequence). The CDR3 covers 16 residues. The DNA for the CDR3 is TGTGCCAGCAGCCACCGCCGGACAGGGGGCAACGCTGAAGCTTTCTTT. Translation: CASSHRRTGGNAEAFF.

This sequence joins TRBV2 and TRBJ2-4; TRBD2 matches 13 bases. Germline CDR1 reads SNHLY; CDR2 reads FYNNEI. The CDR3 totals 15 residues. V gave up 6 bases and J gave up 6 bases; unmatched junction bases: 5. The CDR3 loop reads CASRLLAGGVNIQYF. In DNA form, the CDR3 reads TGTGCCAGCAGGCTACTAGCGGGAGGGGTAAACATTCAGTACTTC.

CDR3 DNA sequence: TGCGCCAGCAGCTTGGATAGAACCGGTGAAAAACTGTTTTTT. This translates into CASSLDRTGEKLFF. The J gene is TRBJ1-4, the V gene TRBV5-1, with D unresolved. This CDR3 region has 14 residues. Germline V gene sequence: CDR1 SGHRS, CDR2 YFSETQ. Trimming cost V 0 bases and J 7 bases, with 10 bases left between them.

The chain links TRBV7-6 to TRBJ2-7, with TRBD2 as a possible D gene (5 bases). Germline CDR1 and CDR2: SGHVS and FNYEAQ. Trimming left V 0 bases short and J 0 bases short, with 6 bases between. The CDR3 length is 14 residues. The CDR3 is CASSLASGSYEQYF. The CDR3 DNA follows: TGTGCCAGCAGCTTAGCGAGCGGCTCCTACGAGCAGTACTTC.

This chain uses TRBV7-2 with TRBJ1-5; D ambiguous. V gave up 2 bases and J gave up 4 bases, with 12 bases separating them. Germline loops: CDR1 SGHTA, CDR2 FQGNSA. The CDR3 has 15 amino acids. The CDR3: CASSLRYGENQPQHF. CDR3 nucleotides: TGTGCCAGCAGCTTACGATACGGTGAAAATCAGCCCCAGCATTTT.

The V gene is TRBV3-1 (or the pseudogene TRBV3-2), the J gene TRBJ2-3, with TRBD1 matching over 10 bases. This CDR3 is 14 amino acids long. V shed 6 bases and J 4 bases; nucleotides not matched to a gene: 4. Germline V CDR1 and CDR2: LGHDT, YNNKEL (reference sequence). Written as DNA, the CDR3 is TGTGCCAGCAGTCGGGACAGGGGCTCAGATACGCAGTATTTT. Its protein product is CASSRDRGSDTQYF.

This clone came up a few times. Additional DNA sequences in this sample encode the identical CDR3. The V call is TRBV9, the J call TRBJ2-7, with TRBD2 matching over 7 bases. Trimming took 3 bases from V and 0 from J; bases not matched to a gene: 6. This CDR3 contains 15 residues. The germline V gene encodes CDR1 SGDLS and CDR2 YYNGEE. As DNA, the CDR3 is TGTGCCAGCAGCGCCAGCGGGACGAGCTCCTACGAGCAGTACTTC. As protein: CASSASGTSSYEQYF. Together with reference TRBV9 and TRBJ2-7, the CDR3 gives the full variable domain: DSGVTQTPKHLITATGQRVTLRCSPRSGDLSVYWYQQSLDQGLQFLIQYYNGEERAKGNILERFSAQQFPDLHSELNLSSLELGDSALYFCASSASGTSSYEQYFGPGTRLTVT.

This clone was counted between two and nine times. The chain carries TRBV5-8 and TRBJ2-3; the D gene is possibly TRBD2 (5 bases). Trimming removed 5 bases from V and 0 bases from J, with 16 bases in between. CDR3 length: 16 residues. Germline V CDR1 and CDR2: SGHTS, YDEGEE. CDR3 in amino acids: CASSNHRGASTDTQYF. In DNA form, the CDR3 reads TGTGCCAGCAGTAACCATCGGGGAGCAAGCACAGATACGCAGTATTTT.

The chain combines TRBV10-1 with TRBJ2-7; possibly TRBD2 for D (5 bases). Per germline, CDR1 WNHNN and CDR2 SYGVQD (reference sequence). Trimming removed 9 bases at V and 5 bases at J, with 17 bases between. The CDR3 extends over 13 amino acids. In DNA, the CDR3 is TGCGCCAGTGCTCGGTGGGAGCCCCACGAGCAGTACTTC. Translating it yields CASARWEPHEQYF.